This T cell receptor (beta chain) was captured by sequencing in a study of blood T cell repertoires in COVID-19 (dated by TCRdb to 2018 to 2020). Looking at the study overall: The collaborator samples originated in the United States, Italy and Spain and spanned the acute and convalescent phases of COVID-19. The prospective study material was composed of cDNA or gDNA derived from T cells, B-cell-depleted T cells, or PBMCs. Subjects who had been exposed to COVID-19, were actively infected with it, or had recovered from it provided the deeply sampled blood TCRbeta repertoires that made up the dataset. A freely available public database, intended as a resource for researchers studying the immune response to SARS-CoV-2, is where the repertoires were released. The samples were drawn from two sources: the first 160 participants of the ongoing ImmuneRACE study, and 950 to 1,500 subjects contributed by 6 global collaborators. The sample metadata nearly always contained a de-identified subject ID, COVID-19 status, age in years and sex. Where available, HLA class I and class II types were taken from metadata supplied by the sample provider and were not determined by assay-based typing. The investigation overall reported the following: The amount of clinical and demographic metadata varied by source and participant and was provided uncurated.

As for this clone: Its target antigen remains unknown. No much larger clone exists at a distance of one base, and base qualities are not known.

At one collaborating source in Seattle, patients were enrolled during active infection and were followed longitudinally through the course of disease. Collaborating institutions collected whole blood in K2EDTA tubes following their own protocols. For TCRbeta analysis, collaborator samples were shipped as frozen whole blood, as isolated PBMCs, or as DNA extracted from either sample type. V lost 5 bases and J lost 4 bases; the stretch between them is 14 bases long. The CDR3 spans 14 residues, from the cysteine through the phenylalanine. Left in the record is the CDR3 DNA by itself, 42 bases read in frame from the first base. Reading the germline V gene (reference sequence) gives CDR1 LNHDA and CDR2 SQIVND. TCRbeta CDR3 regions were amplified from genomic DNA by means of the immunoSEQ Assay, a bias-controlled multiplex PCR. As for the authors' bioinformatics: The number of nucleated cells in each sample was estimated by amplification of reference gene primers within the assay. To quantify the absolute abundance of each unique TCRbeta CDR3 rearrangement, sequence reads were collapsed and filtered. Productive Simpson clonality was computed per sample as the square root of Simpson's diversity index over productive rearrangements. TCRdb holds this immuneACCESS table with in-frame rearrangements only. Some clones are missing; in checked studies, unresolved V genes explain under half, and the rest has no known cause. V, J and clone size are taken as reported in that table, and D and trimming were inferred from the DNA itself. This sample lists fewer than 100,000 clones; approximately 85% were detected once. The ten largest clones take up around a tenth of the sample.

The rearrangement joined TRBV19 to TRBJ1-1; the D gene identity is not certain. This clonotype was obtained from a man aged 45 to 65 with COVID-19, enrolled during active disease. Sequenced: peripheral blood. Read as DNA, the sequence is TGTGCCAGTAGTGTCGGCGGGGAGGGCACTGAAGCTTTCTTT. Its protein is CASSVGGEGTEAFF. Outside the CDR3, residues come from the reference TRBV19 and TRBJ1-1 proteins, so the full variable domain is: DGGITQSPKYLFRKEGQNVTLSCEQNLNHDAMYWYRQDPGQGLRLIYYSQIVNDFQKGDIAEGYSVSREKKESFPLTVTSAQKNPTAFYLCASSVGGEGTEAFFGQGTRLTVV.